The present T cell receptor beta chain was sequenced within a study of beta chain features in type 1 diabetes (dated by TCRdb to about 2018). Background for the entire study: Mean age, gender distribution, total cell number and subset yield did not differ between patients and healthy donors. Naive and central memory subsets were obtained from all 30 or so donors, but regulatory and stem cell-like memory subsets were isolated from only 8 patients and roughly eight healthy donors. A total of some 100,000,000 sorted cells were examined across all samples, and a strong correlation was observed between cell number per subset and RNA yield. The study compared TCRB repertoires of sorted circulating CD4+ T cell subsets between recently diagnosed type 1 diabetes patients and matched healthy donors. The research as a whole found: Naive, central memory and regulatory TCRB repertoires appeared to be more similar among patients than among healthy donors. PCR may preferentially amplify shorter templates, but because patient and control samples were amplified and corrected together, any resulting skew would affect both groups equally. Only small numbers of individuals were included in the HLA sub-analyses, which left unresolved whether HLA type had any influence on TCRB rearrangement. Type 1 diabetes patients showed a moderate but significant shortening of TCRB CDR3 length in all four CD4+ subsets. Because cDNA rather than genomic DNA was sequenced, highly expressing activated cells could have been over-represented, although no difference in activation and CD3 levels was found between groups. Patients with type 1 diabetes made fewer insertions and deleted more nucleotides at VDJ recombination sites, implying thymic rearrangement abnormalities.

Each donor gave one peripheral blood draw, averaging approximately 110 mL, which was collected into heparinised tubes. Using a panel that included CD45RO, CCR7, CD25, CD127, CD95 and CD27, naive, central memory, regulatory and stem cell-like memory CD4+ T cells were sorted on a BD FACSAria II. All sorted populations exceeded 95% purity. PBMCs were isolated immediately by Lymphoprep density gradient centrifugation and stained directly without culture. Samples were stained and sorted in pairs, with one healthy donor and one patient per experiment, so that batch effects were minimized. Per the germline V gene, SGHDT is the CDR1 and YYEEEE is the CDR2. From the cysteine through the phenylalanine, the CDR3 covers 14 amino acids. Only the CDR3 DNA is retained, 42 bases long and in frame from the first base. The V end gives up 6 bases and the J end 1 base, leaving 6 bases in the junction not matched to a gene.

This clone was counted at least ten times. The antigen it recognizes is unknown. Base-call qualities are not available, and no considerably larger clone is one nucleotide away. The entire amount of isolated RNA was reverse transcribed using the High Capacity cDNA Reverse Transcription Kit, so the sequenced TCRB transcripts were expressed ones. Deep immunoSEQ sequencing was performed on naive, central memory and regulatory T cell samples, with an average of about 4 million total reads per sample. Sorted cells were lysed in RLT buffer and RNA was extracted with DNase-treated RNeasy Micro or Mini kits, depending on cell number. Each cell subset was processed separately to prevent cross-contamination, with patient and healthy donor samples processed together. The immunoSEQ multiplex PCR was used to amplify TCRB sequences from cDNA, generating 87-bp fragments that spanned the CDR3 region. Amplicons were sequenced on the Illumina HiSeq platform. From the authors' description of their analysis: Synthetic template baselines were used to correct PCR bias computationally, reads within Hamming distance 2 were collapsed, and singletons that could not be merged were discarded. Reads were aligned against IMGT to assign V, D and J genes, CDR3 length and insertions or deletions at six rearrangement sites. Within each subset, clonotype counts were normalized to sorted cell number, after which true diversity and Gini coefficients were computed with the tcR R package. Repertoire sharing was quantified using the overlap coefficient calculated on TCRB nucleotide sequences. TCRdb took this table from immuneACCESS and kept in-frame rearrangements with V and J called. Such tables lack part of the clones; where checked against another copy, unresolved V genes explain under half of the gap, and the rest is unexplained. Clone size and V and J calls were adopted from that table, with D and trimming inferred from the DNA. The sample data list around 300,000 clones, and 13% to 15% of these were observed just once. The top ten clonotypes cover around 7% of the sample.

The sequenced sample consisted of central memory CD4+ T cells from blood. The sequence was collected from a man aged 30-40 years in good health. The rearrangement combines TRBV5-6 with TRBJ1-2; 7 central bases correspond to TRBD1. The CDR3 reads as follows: CASTWGQLNYGYTF. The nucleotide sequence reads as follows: TGTGCCAGCACCTGGGGACAGCTTAACTATGGCTACACCTTC.